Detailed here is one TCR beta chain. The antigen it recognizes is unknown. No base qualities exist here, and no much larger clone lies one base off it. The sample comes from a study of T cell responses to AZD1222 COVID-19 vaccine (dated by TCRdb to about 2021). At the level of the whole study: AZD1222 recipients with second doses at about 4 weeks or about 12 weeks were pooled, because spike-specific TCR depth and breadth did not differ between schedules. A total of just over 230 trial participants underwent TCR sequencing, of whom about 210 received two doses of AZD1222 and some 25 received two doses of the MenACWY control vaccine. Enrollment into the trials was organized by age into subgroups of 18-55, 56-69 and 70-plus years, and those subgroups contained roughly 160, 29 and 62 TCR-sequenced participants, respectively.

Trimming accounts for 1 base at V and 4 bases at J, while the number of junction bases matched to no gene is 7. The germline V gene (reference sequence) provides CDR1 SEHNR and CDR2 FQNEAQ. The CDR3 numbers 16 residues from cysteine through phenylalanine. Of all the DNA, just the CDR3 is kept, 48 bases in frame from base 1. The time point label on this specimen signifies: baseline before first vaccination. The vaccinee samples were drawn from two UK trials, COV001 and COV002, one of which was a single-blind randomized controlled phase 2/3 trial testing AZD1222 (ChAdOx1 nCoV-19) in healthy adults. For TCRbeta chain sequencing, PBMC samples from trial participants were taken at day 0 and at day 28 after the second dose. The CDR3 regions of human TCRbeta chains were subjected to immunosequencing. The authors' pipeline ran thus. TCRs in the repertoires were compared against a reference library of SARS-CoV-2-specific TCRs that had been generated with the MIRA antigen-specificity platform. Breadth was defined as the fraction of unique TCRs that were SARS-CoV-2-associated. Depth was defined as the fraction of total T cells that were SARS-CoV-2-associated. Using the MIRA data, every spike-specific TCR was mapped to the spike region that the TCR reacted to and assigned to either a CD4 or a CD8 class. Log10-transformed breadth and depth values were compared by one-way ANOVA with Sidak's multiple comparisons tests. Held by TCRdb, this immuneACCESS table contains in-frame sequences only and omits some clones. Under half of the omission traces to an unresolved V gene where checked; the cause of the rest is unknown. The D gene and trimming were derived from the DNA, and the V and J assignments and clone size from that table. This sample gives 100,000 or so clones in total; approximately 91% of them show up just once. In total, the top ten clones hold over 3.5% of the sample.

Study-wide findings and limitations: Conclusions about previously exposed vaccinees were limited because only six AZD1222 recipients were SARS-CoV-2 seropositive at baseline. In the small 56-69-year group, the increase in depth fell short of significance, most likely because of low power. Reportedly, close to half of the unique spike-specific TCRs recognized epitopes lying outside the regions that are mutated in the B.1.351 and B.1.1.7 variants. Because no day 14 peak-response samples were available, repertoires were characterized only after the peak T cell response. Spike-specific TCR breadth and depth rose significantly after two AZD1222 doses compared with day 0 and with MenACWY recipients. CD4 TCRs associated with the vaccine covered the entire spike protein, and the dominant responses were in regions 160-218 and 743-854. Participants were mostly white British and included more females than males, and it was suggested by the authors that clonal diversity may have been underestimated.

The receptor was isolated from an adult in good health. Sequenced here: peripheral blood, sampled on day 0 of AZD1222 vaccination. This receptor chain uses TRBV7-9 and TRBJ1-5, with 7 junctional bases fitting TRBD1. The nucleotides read TGTGCCAGCAGCTTAGTAGGCAGGGGGGGAAATCAGCCCCAGCATTTT. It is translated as CASSLVGRGGNQPQHF.